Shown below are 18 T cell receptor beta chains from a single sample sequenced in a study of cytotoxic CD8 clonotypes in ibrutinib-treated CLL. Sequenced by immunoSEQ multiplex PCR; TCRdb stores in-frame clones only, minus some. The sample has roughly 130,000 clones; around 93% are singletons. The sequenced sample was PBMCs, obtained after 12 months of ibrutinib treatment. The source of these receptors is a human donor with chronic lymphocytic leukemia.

CDR3 nucleotides: TGTGCCAGCAGGGGCGGACTAGCGGGAAGCTCCTACGAGCAGTACTTC. Translation: CASRGGLAGSSYEQYF. The V call is TRBV27, the J call TRBJ2-7; 12 nucleotides agree with TRBD2. CDR3 size: 16 residues. Germline values: CDR1 MNHEY, CDR2 SMNVEV (reference sequence). V lost 6 bases to trimming and J lost 0 bases; unmatched junction nucleotides: 6.

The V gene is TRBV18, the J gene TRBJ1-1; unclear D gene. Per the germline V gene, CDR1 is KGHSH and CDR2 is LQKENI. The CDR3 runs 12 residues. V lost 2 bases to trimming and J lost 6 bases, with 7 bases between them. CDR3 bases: TGTGCCAGCTCACCAGGGAGGCCTGAAGCTTTCTTT. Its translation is CASSPGRPEAFF.

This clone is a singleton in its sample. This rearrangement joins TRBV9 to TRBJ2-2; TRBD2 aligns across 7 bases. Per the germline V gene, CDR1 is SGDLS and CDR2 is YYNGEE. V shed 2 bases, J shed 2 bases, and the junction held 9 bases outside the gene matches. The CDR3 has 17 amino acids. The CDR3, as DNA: TGTGCCAGCAGCGTGGTGGGGAGCGGGACCAACACCGGGGAGCTGTTTTTT. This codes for CASSVVGSGTNTGELFF. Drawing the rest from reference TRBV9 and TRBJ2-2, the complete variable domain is DSGVTQTPKHLITATGQRVTLRCSPRSGDLSVYWYQQSLDQGLQFLIQYYNGEERAKGNILERFSAQQFPDLHSELNLSSLELGDSALYFCASSVVGSGTNTGELFFGEGSRLTVL.

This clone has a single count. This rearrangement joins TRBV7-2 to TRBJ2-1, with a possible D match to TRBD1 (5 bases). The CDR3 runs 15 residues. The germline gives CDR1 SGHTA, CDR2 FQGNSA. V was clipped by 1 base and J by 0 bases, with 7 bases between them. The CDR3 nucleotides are TGTGCCAGCAGCTTAGGCAGGGTCTCCTACAATGAGCAGTTCTTC. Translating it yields CASSLGRVSYNEQFF.

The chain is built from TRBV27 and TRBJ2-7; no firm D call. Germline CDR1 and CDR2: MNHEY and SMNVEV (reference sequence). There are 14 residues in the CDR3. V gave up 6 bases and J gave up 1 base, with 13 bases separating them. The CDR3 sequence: CASRNQDRSYEQYF. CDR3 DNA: TGTGCCAGCAGGAACCAAGACCGGTCCTACGAGCAGTACTTC.

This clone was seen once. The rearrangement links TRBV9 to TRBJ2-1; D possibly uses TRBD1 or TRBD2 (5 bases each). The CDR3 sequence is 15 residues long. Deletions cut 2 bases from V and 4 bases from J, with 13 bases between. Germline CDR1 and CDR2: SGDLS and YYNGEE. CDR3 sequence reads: CASSVASEGYNEQFF. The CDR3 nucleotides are TGTGCCAGCAGCGTGGCTAGTGAGGGGTACAATGAGCAGTTCTTC.

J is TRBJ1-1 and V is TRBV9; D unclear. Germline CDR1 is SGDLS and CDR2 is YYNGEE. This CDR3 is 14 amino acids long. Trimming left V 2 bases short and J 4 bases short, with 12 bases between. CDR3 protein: CASSVRPQSTEAFF. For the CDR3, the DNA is TGTGCCAGCAGCGTCCGGCCCCAAAGCACTGAAGCTTTCTTT.

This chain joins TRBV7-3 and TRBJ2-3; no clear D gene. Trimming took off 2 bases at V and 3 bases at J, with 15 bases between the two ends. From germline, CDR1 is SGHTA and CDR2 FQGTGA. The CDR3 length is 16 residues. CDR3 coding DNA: TGTGCCAGCAGCTTAGCTCACTTTGGGCAAACAGATACGCAGTATTTT. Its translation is CASSLAHFGQTDTQYF. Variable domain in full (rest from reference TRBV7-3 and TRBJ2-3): GAGVSQTPSNKVTEKGKYVELRCDPISGHTALYWYRQSLGQGPEFLIYFQGTGAADDSGLPNDRFFAVRPEGSVSTLKIQRTERGDSAVYLCASSLAHFGQTDTQYFGPGTRLTVL.

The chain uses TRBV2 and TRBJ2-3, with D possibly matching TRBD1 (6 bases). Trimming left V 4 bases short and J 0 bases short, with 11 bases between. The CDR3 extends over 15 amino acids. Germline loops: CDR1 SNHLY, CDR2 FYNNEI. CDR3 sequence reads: CASSVGTTSTDTQYF. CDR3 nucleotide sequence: TGTGCCAGCAGTGTGGGGACAACTAGCACAGATACGCAGTATTTT.

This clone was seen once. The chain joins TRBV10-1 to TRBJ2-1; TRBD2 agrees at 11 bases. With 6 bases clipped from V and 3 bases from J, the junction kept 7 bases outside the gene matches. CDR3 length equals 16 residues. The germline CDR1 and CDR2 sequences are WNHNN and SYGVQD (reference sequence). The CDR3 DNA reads TGCGCCAGCAGCCCCCTTACTAGCGGGAGCTACAATGAGCAGTTCTTC. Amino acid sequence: CASSPLTSGSYNEQFF.

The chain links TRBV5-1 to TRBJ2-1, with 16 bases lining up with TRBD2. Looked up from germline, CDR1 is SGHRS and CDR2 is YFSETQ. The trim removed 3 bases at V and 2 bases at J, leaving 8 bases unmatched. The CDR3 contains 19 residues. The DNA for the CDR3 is TGCGCCAGCAGCTGGACCGGGACTAGCGGGAGGGCCGCCTACAATGAGCAGTTCTTC. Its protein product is CASSWTGTSGRAAYNEQFF.

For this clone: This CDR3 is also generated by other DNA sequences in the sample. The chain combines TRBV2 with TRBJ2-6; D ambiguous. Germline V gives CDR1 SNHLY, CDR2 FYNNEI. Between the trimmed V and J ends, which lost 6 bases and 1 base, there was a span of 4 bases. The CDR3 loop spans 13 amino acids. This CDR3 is CASSSSGANVLTF. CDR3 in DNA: TGTGCCAGCAGCTCATCTGGGGCCAACGTCCTGACTTTC.

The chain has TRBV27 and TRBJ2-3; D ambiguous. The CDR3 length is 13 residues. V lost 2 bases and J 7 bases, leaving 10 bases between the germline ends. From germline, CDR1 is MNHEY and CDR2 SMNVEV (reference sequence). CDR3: CASSLGPSNTQYF. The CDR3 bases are TGTGCCAGCAGTTTAGGGCCTTCCAATACGCAGTATTTT.

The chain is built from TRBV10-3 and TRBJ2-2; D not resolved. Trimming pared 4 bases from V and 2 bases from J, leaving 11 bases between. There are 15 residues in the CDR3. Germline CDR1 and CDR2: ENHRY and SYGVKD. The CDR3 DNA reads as TGTGCCATCAGTGCGGGCCTGAGAAACACCGGGGAGCTGTTTTTT. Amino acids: CAISAGLRNTGELFF.

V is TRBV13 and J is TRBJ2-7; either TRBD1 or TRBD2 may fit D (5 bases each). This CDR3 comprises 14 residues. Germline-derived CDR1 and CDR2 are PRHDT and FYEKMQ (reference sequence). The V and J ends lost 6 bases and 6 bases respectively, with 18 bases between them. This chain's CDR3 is CASRARGDVGEQYF. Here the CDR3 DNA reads TGTGCCAGCAGGGCTAGAGGGGATGTGGGCGAGCAGTACTTC.

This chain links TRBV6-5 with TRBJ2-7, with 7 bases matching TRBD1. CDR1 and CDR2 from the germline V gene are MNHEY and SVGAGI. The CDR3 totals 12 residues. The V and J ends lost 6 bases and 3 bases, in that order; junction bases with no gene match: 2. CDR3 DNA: TGTGCCAGCAGAGACAGGGTCTACGAGCAGTACTTC. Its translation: CASRDRVYEQYF.

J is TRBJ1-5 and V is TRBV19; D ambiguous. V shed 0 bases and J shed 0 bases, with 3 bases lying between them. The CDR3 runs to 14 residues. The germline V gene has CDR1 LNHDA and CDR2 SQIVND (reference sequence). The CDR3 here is CASSIEHSNQPQHF. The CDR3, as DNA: TGTGCCAGTAGTATAGAACATAGCAATCAGCCCCAGCATTTT.

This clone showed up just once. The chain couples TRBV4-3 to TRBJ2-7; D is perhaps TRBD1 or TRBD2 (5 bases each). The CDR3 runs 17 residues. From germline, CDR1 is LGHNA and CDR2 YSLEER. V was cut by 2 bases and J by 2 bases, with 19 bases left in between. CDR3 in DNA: TGCGCCAGCAGCCAATCTCTGGGACCCCGTCAGCCCTACGAGCAGTACTTC. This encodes CASSQSLGPRQPYEQYF.